This record looks at one TCR beta chain sequence and its context. In the authors' workflow: Amplified reference gene primers provided the basis for estimating nucleated cell counts. The protocol was immunoSEQ multiplex PCR, while the TCRdb copy is restricted to in-frame clones and leaves out a portion. V and J calls and clone size come straight from that table; D and trimming were deduced from the DNA. The sample shows more than 45,000 clones, around nine tenths of them seen only once. Germline V gene sequence: CDR1 SGHVS, CDR2 FNYEAQ. The CDR3 covers 16 residues. V dropped 6 bases and J dropped 2 bases, with 17 bases sitting between them. The sample is drawn from a study of blood T cell repertoires in COVID-19. Study details: Samples came from the United States, Italy and Spain, spanning acute and convalescent COVID-19. Sample material is recorded as cDNA or gDNA derived from T cells, B-cell-depleted T cells, or PBMCs.

This clonotype was obtained from a man in his 60s with active or convalescent COVID-19. The V gene is TRBV7-6, the J gene TRBJ1-5; no reliable D call. The sample was peripheral blood. The CDR3 sequence is CASSSLPVSGNQPQHF. The CDR3 bases are TGTGCCAGCAGTTCCTTACCTGTAAGCGGCAATCAGCCCCAGCATTTT.